This T cell receptor beta chain is from a study of shared clonotypes between healthy human individuals. Study observations and caveats: Rarefaction curves obtained for sorted subsets showed sequencing incomplete despite large depth. Among donors, clonotype sharing was expected to be affected by sequencing depth. Several donors shared 4.5% to 6.5% of their naive CD4 clonotypes.

Of note for this clone: Its antigen is unknown.

Terminally differentiated effector memory CD45RA+ cells were left out of the naive CD8 fraction, which was CD45RO-negative and positively selected for CCR7. Original processing notes: ImmunoSEQ junction-only sequences lacked quality scores, so their filtering differed. Sequencing was performed with immunoSEQ multiplex PCR; in TCRdb, only in-frame clones are kept and a portion is missing. That table gives V, J and clone size, and the DNA gave D and trimming. The table shows about 600,000 clones, with about 98% occurring only once. Sample: naive CD8+ T cells sorted from blood. This receptor was taken from a man aged 30 to 45 in good health.

CDR3 loop: CASSPEASNYEQYF. DNA of the CDR3: TGTGCCAGCAGCCCGGAAGCTAGCAACTACGAGCAGTACTTC. The chain combines TRBV5-4 with TRBJ2-7; D might be TRBD2 (5 bases). Germline-derived CDR1 and CDR2 are SGHNT and YYREEE (reference sequence). The CDR3 consists of 14 residues. With 4 bases removed from V and 3 bases from J, the gap between germline ends came to 14 bases.